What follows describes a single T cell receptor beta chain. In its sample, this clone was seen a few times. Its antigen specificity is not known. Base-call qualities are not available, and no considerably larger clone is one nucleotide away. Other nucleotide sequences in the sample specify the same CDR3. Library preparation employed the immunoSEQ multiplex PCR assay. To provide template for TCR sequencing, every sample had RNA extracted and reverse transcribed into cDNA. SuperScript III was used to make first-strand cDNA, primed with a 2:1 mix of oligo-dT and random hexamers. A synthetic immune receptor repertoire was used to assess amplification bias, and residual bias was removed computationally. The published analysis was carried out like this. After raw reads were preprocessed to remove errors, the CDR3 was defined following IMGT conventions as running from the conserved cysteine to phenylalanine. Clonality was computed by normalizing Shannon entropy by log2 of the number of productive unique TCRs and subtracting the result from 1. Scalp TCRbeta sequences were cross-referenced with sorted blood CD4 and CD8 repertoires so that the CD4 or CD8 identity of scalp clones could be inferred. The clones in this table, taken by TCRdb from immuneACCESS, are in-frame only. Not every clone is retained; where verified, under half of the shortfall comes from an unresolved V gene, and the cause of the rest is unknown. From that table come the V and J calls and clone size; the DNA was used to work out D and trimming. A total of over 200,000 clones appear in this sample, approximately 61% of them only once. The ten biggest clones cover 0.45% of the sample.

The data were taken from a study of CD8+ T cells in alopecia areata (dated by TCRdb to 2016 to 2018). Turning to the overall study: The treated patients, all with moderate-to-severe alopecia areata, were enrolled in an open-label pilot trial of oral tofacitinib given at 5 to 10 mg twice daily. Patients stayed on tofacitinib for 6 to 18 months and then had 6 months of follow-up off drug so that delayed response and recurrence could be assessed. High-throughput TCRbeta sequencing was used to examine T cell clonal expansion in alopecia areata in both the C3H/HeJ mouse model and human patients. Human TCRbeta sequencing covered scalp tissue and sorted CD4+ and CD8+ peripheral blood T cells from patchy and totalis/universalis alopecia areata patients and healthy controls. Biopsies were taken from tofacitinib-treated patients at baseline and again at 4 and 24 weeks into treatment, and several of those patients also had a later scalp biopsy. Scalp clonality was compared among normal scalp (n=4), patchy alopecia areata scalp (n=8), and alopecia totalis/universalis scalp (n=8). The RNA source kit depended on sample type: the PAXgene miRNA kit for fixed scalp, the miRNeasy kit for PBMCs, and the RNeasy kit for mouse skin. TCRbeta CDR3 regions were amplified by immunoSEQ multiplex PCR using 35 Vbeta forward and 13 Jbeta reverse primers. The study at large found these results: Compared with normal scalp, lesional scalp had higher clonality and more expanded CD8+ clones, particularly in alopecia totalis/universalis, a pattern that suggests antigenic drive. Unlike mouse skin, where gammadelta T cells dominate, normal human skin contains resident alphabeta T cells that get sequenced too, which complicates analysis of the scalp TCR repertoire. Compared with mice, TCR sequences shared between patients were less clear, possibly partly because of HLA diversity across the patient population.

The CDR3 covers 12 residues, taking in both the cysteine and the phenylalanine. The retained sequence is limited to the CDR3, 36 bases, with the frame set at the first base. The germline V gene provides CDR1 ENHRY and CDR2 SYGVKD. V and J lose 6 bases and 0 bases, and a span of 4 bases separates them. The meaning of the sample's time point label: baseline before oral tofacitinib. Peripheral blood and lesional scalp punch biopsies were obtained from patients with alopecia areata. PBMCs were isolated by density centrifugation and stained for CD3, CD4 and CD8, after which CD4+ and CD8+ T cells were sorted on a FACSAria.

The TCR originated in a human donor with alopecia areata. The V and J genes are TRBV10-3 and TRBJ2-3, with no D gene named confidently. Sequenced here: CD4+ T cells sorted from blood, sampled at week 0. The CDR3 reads CAISESTDTQYF. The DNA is TGTGCCATCAGCGAGAGCACAGATACGCAGTATTTT.